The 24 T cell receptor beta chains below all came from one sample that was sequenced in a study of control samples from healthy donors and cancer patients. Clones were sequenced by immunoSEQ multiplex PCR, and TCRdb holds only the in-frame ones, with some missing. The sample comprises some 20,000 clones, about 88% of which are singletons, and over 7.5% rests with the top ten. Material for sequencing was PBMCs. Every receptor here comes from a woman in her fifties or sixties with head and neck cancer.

CDR3 coding DNA: TGTGCCAGCAGCTTTTCCGGGACAGCTGGAGGCATTCAGTACTTC. It codes for CASSFSGTAGGIQYF. The chain employs TRBV13 and TRBJ2-4, with TRBD1 identical over 7 bases. The CDR3 is 15 residues long. CDR1 and CDR2 (germline): PRHDT, FYEKMQ (reference sequence). J gave up 9 bases and V 3 bases, and 11 bases lay outside the gene matches.

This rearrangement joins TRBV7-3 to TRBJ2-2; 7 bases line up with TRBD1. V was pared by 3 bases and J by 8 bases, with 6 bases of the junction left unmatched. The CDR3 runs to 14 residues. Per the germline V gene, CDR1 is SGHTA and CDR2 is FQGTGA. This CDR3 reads CASSLGQTSGELFF. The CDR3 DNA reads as TGTGCCAGCAGCTTGGGACAGACTTCTGGGGAGCTGTTTTTT.

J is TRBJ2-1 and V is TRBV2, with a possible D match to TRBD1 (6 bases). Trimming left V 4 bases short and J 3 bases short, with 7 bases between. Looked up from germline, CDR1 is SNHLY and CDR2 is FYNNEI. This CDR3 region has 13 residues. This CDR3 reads CASSVDSYNEQFF. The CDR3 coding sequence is TGTGCCAGCAGTGTGGACAGCTACAATGAGCAGTTCTTC.

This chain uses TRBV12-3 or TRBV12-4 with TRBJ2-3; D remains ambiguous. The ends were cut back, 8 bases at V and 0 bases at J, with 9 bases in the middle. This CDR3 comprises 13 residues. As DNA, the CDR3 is TGTGCCAGCGGGCCATCTAGCACAGATACGCAGTATTTT. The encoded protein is CASGPSSTDTQYF.

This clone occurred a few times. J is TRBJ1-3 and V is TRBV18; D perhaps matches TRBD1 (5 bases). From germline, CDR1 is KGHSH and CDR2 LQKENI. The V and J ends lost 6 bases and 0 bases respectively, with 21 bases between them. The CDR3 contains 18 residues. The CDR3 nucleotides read TGTGCCAGCTCCCCCACCCCGGGGACTTACGGCTCTGGAAACACCATATATTTT. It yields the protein CASSPTPGTYGSGNTIYF.

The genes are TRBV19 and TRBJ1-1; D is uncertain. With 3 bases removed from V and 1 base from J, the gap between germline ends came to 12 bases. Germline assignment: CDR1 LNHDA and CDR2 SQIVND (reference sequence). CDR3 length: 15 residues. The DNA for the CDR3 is TGTGCCAGTAGTATGTGGGCGCGTGGGAACACTGAAGCTTTCTTT. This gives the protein CASSMWARGNTEAFF.

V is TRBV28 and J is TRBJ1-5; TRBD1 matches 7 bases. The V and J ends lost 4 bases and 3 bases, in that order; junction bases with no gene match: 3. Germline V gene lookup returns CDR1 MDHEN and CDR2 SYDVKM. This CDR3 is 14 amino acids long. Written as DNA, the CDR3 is TGTGCCAGCAGTTGGGACAGTTTCAATCAGCCCCAGCATTTT. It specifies CASSWDSFNQPQHF.

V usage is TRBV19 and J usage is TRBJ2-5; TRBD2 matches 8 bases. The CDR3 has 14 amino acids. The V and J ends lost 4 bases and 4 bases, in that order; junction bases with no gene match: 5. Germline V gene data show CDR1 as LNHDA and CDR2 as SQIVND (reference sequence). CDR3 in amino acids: CASSTWLAGETQYF. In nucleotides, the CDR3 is TGTGCCAGTAGTACTTGGCTAGCGGGAGAGACCCAGTACTTC. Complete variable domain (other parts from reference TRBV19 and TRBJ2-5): DGGITQSPKYLFRKEGQNVTLSCEQNLNHDAMYWYRQDPGQGLRLIYYSQIVNDFQKGDIAEGYSVSREKKESFPLTVTSAQKNPTAFYLCASSTWLAGETQYFGPGTRLLVL.

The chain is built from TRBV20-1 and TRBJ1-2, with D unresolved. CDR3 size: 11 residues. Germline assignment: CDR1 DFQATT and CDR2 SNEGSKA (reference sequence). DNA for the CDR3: TGCAGCCCGGGAGGCCGCGGCGGCTACACCTTC. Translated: CSPGGRGGYTF.

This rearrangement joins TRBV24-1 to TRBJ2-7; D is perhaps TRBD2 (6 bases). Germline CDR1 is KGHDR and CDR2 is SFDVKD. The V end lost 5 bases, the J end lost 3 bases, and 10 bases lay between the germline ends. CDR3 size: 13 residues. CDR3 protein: CATSAGVGYEQYF. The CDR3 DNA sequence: TGTGCCACCAGTGCGGGGGTAGGCTACGAGCAGTACTTC.

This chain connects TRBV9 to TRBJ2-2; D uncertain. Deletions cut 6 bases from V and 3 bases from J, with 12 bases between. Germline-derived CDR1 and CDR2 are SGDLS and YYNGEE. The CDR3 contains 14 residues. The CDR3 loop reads CASTIDPYTGELFF. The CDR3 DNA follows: TGTGCCAGCACCATCGATCCTTACACCGGGGAGCTGTTTTTT. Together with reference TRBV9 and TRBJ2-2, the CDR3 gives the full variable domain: DSGVTQTPKHLITATGQRVTLRCSPRSGDLSVYWYQQSLDQGLQFLIQYYNGEERAKGNILERFSAQQFPDLHSELNLSSLELGDSALYFCASTIDPYTGELFFGEGSRLTVL.

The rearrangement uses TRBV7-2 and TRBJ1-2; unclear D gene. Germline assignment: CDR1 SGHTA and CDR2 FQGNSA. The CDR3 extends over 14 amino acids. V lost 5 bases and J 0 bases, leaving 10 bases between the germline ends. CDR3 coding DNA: TGTGCCAGCAGCCCAGGCGGGGCTAACTATGGCTACACCTTC. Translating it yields CASSPGGANYGYTF.

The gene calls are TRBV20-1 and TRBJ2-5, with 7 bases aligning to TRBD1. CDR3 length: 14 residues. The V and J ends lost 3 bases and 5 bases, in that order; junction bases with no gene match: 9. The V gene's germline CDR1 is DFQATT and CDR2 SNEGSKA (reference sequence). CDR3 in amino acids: CSASADRADETQYF. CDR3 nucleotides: TGCAGTGCTAGTGCCGACAGGGCGGACGAGACCCAGTACTTC.

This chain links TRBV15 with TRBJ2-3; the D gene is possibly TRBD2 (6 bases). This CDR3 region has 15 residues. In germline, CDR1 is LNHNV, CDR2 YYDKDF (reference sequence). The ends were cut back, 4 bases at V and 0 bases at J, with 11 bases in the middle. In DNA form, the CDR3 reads TGTGCCACCAGCACGCTCAGCGGGAGCACAGATACGCAGTATTTT. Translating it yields CATSTLSGSTDTQYF.

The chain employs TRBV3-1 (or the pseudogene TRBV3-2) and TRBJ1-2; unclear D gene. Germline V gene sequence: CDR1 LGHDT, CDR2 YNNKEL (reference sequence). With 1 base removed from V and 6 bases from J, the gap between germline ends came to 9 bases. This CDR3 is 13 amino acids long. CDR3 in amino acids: CASSQGGVHGYTF. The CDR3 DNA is TGTGCCAGCAGCCAAGGGGGTGTGCATGGCTACACCTTC.

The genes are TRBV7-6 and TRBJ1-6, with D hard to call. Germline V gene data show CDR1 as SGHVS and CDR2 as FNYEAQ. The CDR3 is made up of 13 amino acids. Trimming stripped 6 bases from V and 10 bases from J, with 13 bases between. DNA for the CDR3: TGTGCCAGCAGTACAGAGCTTGGGTCACCCCTCCACTTT. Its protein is CASSTELGSPLHF.

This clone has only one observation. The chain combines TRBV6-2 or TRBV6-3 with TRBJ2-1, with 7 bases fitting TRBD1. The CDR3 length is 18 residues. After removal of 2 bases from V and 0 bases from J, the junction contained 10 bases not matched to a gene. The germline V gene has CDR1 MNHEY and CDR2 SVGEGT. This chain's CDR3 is CASSYLMPGQSSYNEQFF. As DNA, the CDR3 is TGTGCCAGCAGTTACCTTATGCCGGGACAGAGCTCCTACAATGAGCAGTTCTTC.

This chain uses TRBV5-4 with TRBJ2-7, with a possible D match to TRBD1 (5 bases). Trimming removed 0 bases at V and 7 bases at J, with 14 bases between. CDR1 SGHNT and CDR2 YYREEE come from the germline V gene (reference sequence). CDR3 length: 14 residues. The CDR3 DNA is TGTGCCAGCAGCTTGGTGGGCGGAAGGGGAGAGCAGTACTTC. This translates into CASSLVGGRGEQYF.

The CDR3 sequence: CASSESGWETQYF. The CDR3 DNA follows: TGTGCCAGCAGTGAATCGGGTTGGGAGACCCAGTACTTC. The chain carries TRBV25-1 and TRBJ2-5, with unresolved D. Trimming took off 1 base at V and 5 bases at J, with 8 bases between the two ends. CDR1 is MGHDK and CDR2 is SYGVNS in the germline V gene. The CDR3 has 13 residues.

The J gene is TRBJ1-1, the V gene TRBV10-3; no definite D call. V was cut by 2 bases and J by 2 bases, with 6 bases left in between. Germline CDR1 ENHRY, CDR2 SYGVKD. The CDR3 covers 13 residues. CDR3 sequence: CAISEVINTEAFF. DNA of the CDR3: TGTGCCATCAGTGAGGTTATCAACACTGAAGCTTTCTTT.

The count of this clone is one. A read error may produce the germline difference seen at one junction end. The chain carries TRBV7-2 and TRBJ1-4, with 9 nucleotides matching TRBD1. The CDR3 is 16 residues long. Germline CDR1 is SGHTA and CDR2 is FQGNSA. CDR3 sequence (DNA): TGTGCCAGCAGCTTATCGGGGGACAGGGCTAAGGAAAAACTGTTTTTT. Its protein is CASSLSGDRAKEKLFF.

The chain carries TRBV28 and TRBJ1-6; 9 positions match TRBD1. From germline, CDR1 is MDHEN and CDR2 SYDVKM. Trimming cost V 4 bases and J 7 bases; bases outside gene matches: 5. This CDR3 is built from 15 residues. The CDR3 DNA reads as TGTGCCAGCAGTTGGGAGACAGGGGGGAATTCACCCCTCCACTTT. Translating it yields CASSWETGGNSPLHF.

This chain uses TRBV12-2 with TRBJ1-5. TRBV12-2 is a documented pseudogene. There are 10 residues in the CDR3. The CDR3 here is CASRLKPQHF. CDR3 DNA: TGTGCAAGTCGCTTGAAGCCCCAGCATTTT.

The CDR3 reads CASSQDSYSNQPQHF. The CDR3 bases are TGTGCCAGCAGCCAAGACAGCTATAGCAATCAGCCCCAGCATTTT. The chain joins TRBV3-1 (or the pseudogene TRBV3-2) to TRBJ1-5; no definite D call. Trimming removed 0 bases from V and 0 bases from J, with 6 bases in between. Germline V gene sequence: CDR1 LGHDT, CDR2 YNNKEL (reference sequence). The CDR3 consists of 15 residues.